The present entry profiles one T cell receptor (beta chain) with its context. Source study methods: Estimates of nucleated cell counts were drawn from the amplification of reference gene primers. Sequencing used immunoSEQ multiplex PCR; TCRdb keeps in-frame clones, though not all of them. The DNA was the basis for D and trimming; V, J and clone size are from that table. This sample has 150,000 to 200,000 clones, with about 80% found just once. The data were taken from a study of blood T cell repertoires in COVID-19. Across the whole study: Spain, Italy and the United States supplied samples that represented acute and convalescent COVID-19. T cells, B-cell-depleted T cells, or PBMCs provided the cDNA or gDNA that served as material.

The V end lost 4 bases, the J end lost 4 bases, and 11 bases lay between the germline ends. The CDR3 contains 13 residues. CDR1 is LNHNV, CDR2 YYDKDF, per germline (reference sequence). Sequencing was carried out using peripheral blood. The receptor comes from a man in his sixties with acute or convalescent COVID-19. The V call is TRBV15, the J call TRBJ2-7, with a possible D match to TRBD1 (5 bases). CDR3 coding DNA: TGTGCCACCAGCACACTAAGGGGTTACGAGCAGTACTTC. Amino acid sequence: CATSTLRGYEQYF.